The rows below give T cell receptor beta chains drawn from one sample of a study of T cell responses to AZD1222 COVID-19 vaccine. The protocol was immunoSEQ multiplex PCR, while the TCRdb copy is restricted to in-frame clones and leaves out a portion. The table records under 95,000 clones, around 89% of them present only once. The specimen was peripheral blood, collected on day 0 of AZD1222 vaccination. The source is an adult in good health. Both conserved end residues are part of each CDR3. A D gene is named only where the DNA matches it firmly. The size field is filled for only some rows; it gives once, few, many or a size class.

j_call d_call v_call cdr3_length clone_size cdr3_aa cdr3_nt
TRBJ2-5 TRBD2 TRBV6-5 14 NA CASSGTSGGETQYF TGTGCCAGCAGCGGGACTAGCGGGGGAGAGACCCAGTACTTC
TRBJ2-7 NA TRBV6-5 13 NA CATGTSALYEQYF TGTGCCACCGGGACTTCGGCGCTTTACGAGCAGTACTTC
TRBJ2-7 TRBD2 TRBV19 14 NA CASSTSGSSYEQYF TGTGCCAGTAGTACTAGCGGCAGCTCCTACGAGCAGTACTTC
TRBJ1-5 NA TRBV7-8 14 NA CASSLAHQSEPQHF TGTGCCAGCAGCTTAGCCCACCAGTCGGAGCCCCAGCATTTT
TRBJ1-1 NA TRBV2 13 NA CASSEMPNTEAFF TGTGCCAGCAGTGAAATGCCGAACACTGAAGCTTTCTTT
TRBJ1-1 NA TRBV20-1 11 NA CSAFDYTEAFF TGCAGTGCTTTTGATTACACTGAAGCTTTCTTT
TRBJ1-1 NA TRBV7-9 14 NA CASSRPGQNTEAFF TGTGCCAGCAGCCGCCCGGGACAAAACACTGAAGCTTTCTTT
TRBJ1-1 NA TRBV2 13 NA CASSEGHRDQAFF TGTGCCAGCAGTGAAGGGCACCGGGACCAAGCTTTCTTT
TRBJ2-2 NA TRBV27 14 NA CASSPNVGTGELFF TGTGCCAGCAGTCCTAACGTTGGCACCGGGGAGCTGTTTTTT
TRBJ1-1 NA TRBV7-8 14 once CASRRTQGFTEAFF TGTGCCAGCAGGAGAACACAGGGTTTCACTGAAGCTTTCTTT
TRBJ2-6 NA TRBV7-2 16 NA CASSRTGTPGANVLTF TGTGCCAGCAGCAGGACCGGGACCCCAGGGGCCAACGTCCTGACTTTC
TRBJ1-2 NA TRBV6-6 17 NA CASSQARDSWLNYGYTF TGTGCCAGCAGTCAGGCGCGGGACTCTTGGCTGAACTATGGCTACACCTTC
TRBJ1-5 TRBD1 TRBV18 18 NA CASSPRGAGGDSNQPQHF TGTGCCAGCTCACCCCGGGGAGCAGGGGGCGATAGCAATCAGCCCCAGCATTTT
TRBJ1-2 NA TRBV5-4 14 NA CASSLVGDNYGYTF TGTGCCAGCAGCTTAGTCGGAGATAACTATGGCTACACCTTC
TRBJ2-5 TRBD2 TRBV12-5 14 NA CASGPGGSQETQYF TGTGCTAGTGGTCCCGGGGGGAGCCAAGAGACCCAGTACTTC
TRBJ2-5 TRBD1 TRBV5-1 14 NA CASTTGGAQETQYF TGCGCCAGCACGACAGGGGGGGCACAAGAGACCCAGTACTTC
TRBJ1-6 NA TRBV3-1/TRBV3-2 15 once CASSQDRPPVVALHF TGTGCCAGCAGCCAAGATCGACCCCCAGTGGTTGCCCTCCACTTT
TRBJ1-1 NA TRBV6-5 16 NA CASSSLAGDMNTEAFF TGTGCCAGCAGTTCATTGGCAGGGGACATGAACACTGAAGCTTTCTTT
TRBJ2-2 TRBD1 TRBV7-2 17 once CASSYPQQGQNTGELFF TGTGCCAGCAGCTACCCCCAACAGGGGCAGAACACCGGGGAGCTGTTTTTT
TRBJ1-5 NA TRBV5-1 14 NA CASSLVGGYQPQHF TGCGCCAGCAGCTTGGTCGGGGGTTATCAGCCCCAGCATTTT
TRBJ1-1 NA TRBV2 13 NA CASNPTGRDEAFF TGTGCCAGCAATCCCACGGGAAGAGACGAAGCTTTCTTT
TRBJ1-6 NA TRBV6-5 15 once CASSYWGGVESPLHF TGTGCCAGCAGTTACTGGGGGGGGGTAGAATCACCCCTCCACTTT
TRBJ2-5 NA TRBV18 11 NA CASTGQETQYF TGTGCCAGCACGGGCCAAGAGACCCAGTACTTC
TRBJ2-5 NA TRBV4-3 14 few CASSQDTLEETQYF TGCGCCAGCAGCCAAGACACCCTGGAAGAGACCCAGTACTTC
TRBJ2-7 TRBD1 TRBV18 16 NA CASSPSIDRGPNEQYF TGTGCCAGCTCACCGTCGATCGACAGGGGGCCGAACGAGCAGTACTTC
TRBJ1-1 TRBD1 TRBV6-5 11 NA CASRWTGEAFF TGTGCCAGCAGATGGACAGGTGAAGCTTTCTTT
TRBJ1-1 NA TRBV5-8 16 NA CASSLFLGTSNTEAFF TGTGCCAGCAGCTTGTTCCTCGGGACATCGAACACTGAAGCTTTCTTT
TRBJ1-3 NA TRBV6-1 17 NA CASSEVGRGTIWNTIYF TGTGCCAGCAGTGAGGTTGGGAGGGGGACGATCTGGAACACCATATATTTT
TRBJ1-2 NA TRBV4-1 13 NA CASSQDGEYGYTF TGCGCCAGCAGCCAAGATGGGGAGTATGGCTACACCTTC
TRBJ2-3 NA TRBV30 17 NA CAWNAGRGGMAQDTQYF TGTGCCTGGAACGCGGGTAGGGGCGGGATGGCACAGGATACGCAGTATTTT
TRBJ2-1 NA TRBV3-1/TRBV3-2 15 NA CASSQPSLTYNEQFF TGTGCCAGCAGCCAACCCAGCCTCACCTACAATGAGCAGTTCTTC
TRBJ2-7 NA TRBV6-6 14 NA CASSPPGTNYEQYF TGTGCCAGCAGCCCCCCCGGGACAAACTACGAGCAGTACTTC